This TCR beta chain originates from a study of T cell responses to AZD1222 COVID-19 vaccine. CDR1 MNHEY and CDR2 SMNVEV come from the germline V gene (reference sequence). The V gene lost 0 bases and the J gene lost 0 bases, with 20 bases spanning the gap. CDR3 length: 19 amino acids. Method: immunoSEQ multiplex PCR; TCRdb's copy keeps in-frame clones and lacks some. The table records about 210,000 clones, approximately 94% of them present only once. Material: peripheral blood, obtained 28 days after the second dose of the MenACWY control vaccine. The rearrangement uses TRBV27 and TRBJ1-2, with a weak D call TRBD1 (5 bases). The source of this sequence is an adult who received the MenACWY meningococcal vaccine as a control. CDR3 coding DNA: TGTGCCAGCAGTTTATCCCACGGGGGTTCAGACCAAGCTAACTATGGCTACACCTTC. Protein sequence: CASSLSHGGSDQANYGYTF.